The source of this TCR beta chain is a study of shared clonotypes between healthy human individuals. Deletions cut 3 bases from V and 4 bases from J, with 10 bases between. Germline CDR1 GTSNPN, CDR2 SVGIG (reference sequence). The CDR3 is 13 residues long. The unsorted PBMC sample used ten immunoSEQ deep assay plates. Clones were sequenced by immunoSEQ multiplex PCR, and TCRdb holds only the in-frame ones, with some missing. The sample records roughly 490,000 clones, 79% being singletons. Sequenced material: PBMCs. The chain links TRBV30 to TRBJ2-4; D is possibly TRBD2 (5 bases). This receptor was obtained from a woman between 40 and 55 years old in good health. Some clones in this sample may be carry-over from other donors' samples. The CDR3 region is CAWRGPGKNIQYF. The DNA of the CDR3 is TGTGCCTGGAGGGGTCCGGGAAAAAACATTCAGTACTTC.